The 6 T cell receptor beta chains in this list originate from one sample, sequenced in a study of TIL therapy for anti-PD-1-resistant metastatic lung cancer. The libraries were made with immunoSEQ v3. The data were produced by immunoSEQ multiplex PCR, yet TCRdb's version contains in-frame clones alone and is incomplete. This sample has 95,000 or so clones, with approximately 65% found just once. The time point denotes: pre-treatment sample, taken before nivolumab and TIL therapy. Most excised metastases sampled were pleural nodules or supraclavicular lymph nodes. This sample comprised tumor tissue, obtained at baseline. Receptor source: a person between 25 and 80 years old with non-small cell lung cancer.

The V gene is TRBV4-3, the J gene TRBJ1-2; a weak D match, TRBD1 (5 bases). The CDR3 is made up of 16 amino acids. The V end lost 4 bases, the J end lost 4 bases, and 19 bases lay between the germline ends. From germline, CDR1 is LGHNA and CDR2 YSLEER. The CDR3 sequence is CASSRILRDPLYGYTF. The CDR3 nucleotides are TGCGCCAGCAGCCGTATCCTCCGGGACCCTCTCTATGGCTACACCTTC.

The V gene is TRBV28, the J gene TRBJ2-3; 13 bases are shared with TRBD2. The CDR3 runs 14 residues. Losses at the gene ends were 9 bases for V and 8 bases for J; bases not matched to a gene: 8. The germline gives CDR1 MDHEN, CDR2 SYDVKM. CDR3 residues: CASWTSGSRGTQYF. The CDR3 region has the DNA TGTGCCAGTTGGACTAGCGGGAGTAGAGGTACGCAGTATTTT.

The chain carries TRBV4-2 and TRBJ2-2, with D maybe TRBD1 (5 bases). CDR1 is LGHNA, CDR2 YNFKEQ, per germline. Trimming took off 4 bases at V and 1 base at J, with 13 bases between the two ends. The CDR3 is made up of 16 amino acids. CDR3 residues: CASSPGHAENTGELFF. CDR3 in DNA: TGTGCCAGCAGCCCAGGACACGCAGAGAACACCGGGGAGCTGTTTTTT.

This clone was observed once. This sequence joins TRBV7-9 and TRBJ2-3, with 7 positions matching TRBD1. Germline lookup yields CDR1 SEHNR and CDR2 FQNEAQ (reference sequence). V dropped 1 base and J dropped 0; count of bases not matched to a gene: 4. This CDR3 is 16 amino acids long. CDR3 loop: CASSLDLQGSTDTQYF. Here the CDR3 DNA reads TGTGCCAGCAGCTTAGATCTACAGGGGAGCACAGATACGCAGTATTTT.

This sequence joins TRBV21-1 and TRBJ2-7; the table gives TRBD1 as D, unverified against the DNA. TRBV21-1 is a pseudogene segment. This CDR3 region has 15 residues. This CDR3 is CASLNAGGFFYEQYF. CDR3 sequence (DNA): TGTGCCAGCTTAAATGCAGGGGGCTTTTTTTACGAGCAGTACTTC.

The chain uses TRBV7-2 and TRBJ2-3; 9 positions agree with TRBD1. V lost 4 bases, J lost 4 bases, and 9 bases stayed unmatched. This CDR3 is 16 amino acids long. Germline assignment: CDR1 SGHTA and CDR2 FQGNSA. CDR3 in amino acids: CASSSQGQGISDTQYF. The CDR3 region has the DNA TGTGCCAGCAGCTCCCAGGGACAGGGAATTTCAGATACGCAGTATTTT.